This passage covers 9 T cell receptor beta chains from one sample sequenced in a study of shared clonotypes between healthy human individuals. The naive CD8 subset, CD45RO-negative cells positively selected for CCR7, excluded terminally differentiated effector memory CD45RA+ cells. Profiled with immunoSEQ multiplex PCR; TCRdb holds only in-frame clones, not every one. The sample lists millions of clones; 90% to 95% were seen once. The sample taken for sequencing was naive CD8+ T cells from PBMCs. Receptors were obtained from a man aged 18 to 30 in good health. Some clones in this sample may be carry-over from other donors' samples.

V gene TRBV29-1 combines with J gene TRBJ1-2; no reliable D call. Trimming took 4 bases from V and 8 from J, leaving 14 bases between them. Per germline, CDR1 SQVTM and CDR2 ANQGSEA. This CDR3 is 12 amino acids long. The CDR3 DNA is TGCAGCGTTGGACTACCGGATGGCGGCTACACCTTC. Its protein is CSVGLPDGGYTF.

This clone was observed a handful of times. V usage is TRBV27 and J usage is TRBJ1-3; the D is unclear. This CDR3 comprises 15 residues. Germline CDR1 reads MNHEY; CDR2 reads SMNVEV (reference sequence). The ends were cut back, 5 bases at V and 0 bases at J, with 11 bases in the middle. The CDR3, as DNA: TGTGCCAGCAGTCCCGATGGGAACTCTGGAAACACCATATATTTT. This gives the protein CASSPDGNSGNTIYF.

The chain has TRBV7-6 and TRBJ2-7; D call uncertain. Trimming removed 5 bases from V and 5 bases from J, with 13 bases in between. CDR1 is SGHVS, CDR2 FNYEAQ, per germline. This CDR3 is 13 amino acids long. The CDR3 sequence is CASSPGQVHEQYF. In DNA form, the CDR3 reads TGTGCCAGCAGCCCCGGCCAGGTACACGAGCAGTACTTC.

A note on this clone: The same CDR3 can be traced to other DNA sequences in this sample. This chain connects TRBV15 to TRBJ1-4, with D unclear. The CDR3 has 15 amino acids. From germline, CDR1 is LNHNV and CDR2 YYDKDF (reference sequence). Between the trimmed V and J ends, which lost 1 base and 0 bases, there was a span of 6 bases. The CDR3 nucleotides read TGTGCCACCAGCAGAGGCCGGGCAACTAATGAAAAACTGTTTTTT. It is translated as CATSRGRATNEKLFF. Variable domain in full (rest from reference TRBV15 and TRBJ1-4): DAMVIQNPRYQVTQFGKPVTLSCSQTLNHNVMYWYQQKSSQAPKLLFHYYDKDFNNEADTPDNFQSRRPNTSFCFLDIRSPGLGDTAMYLCATSRGRATNEKLFFGSGTQLSVL.

The DNA of the CDR3 is TGTGCCAGCAGCTCACGGACTAGCGGGCCCTACGAGCAGTACTTC. Residues: CASSSRTSGPYEQYF. The chain uses TRBV13 and TRBJ2-7; 11 bases match TRBD2. CDR1 is PRHDT and CDR2 is FYEKMQ in the germline V gene (reference sequence). The CDR3 extends over 15 amino acids. V shed 4 bases, J shed 2 bases, and the junction held 4 bases outside the gene matches. The variable domain in full, completed from reference TRBV13 and TRBJ2-7, reads AAGVIQSPRHLIKEKRETATLKCYPIPRHDTVYWYQQGPGQDPQFLISFYEKMQSDKGSIPDRFSAQQFSDYHSELNMSSLELGDSALYFCASSSRTSGPYEQYFGPGTRLTVT.

This chain links TRBV27 with TRBJ2-7; 8 bases align to TRBD2. Per germline, CDR1 MNHEY and CDR2 SMNVEV (reference sequence). The CDR3 sequence is 16 residues long. Germline trimming cut 6 bases from V and 5 bases from J; bases unmatched to any gene: 15. CDR3 residues: CASSPSSGLVPHEQYF. DNA for the CDR3: TGTGCCAGCAGCCCTTCCTCGGGACTAGTTCCCCACGAGCAGTACTTC.

Details on this clone: Additional DNA sequences in this sample encode the identical CDR3. This rearrangement joins TRBV19 to TRBJ1-5, with unresolved D. The CDR3 spans 15 residues. Germline values: CDR1 LNHDA, CDR2 SQIVND (reference sequence). The V end was cut by 1 base, the J end by 0 bases, with 7 bases between. This chain's CDR3 is CASSIVPYSNQPQHF. The CDR3 nucleotides read TGTGCCAGTAGTATAGTGCCTTATAGCAATCAGCCCCAGCATTTT.

The rearrangement uses TRBV6-4 and TRBJ1-1, with D possibly matching TRBD1 (5 bases). The CDR3 runs 12 residues. The V gene lost 2 bases and the J gene lost 9 bases, with 10 bases spanning the gap. Looked up from germline, CDR1 is MRHNA and CDR2 is SNTAGT. In DNA form, the CDR3 reads TGTGCCAGCAGTGACGGGCAGGGACAAGCTTTCTTT. Translation: CASSDGQGQAFF.

J is TRBJ2-7 and V is TRBV7-9, with D possibly being TRBD2 (6 bases). The CDR3 spans 14 residues. CDR1 SEHNR and CDR2 FQNEAQ come from the germline V gene (reference sequence). V was trimmed by 3 bases and J by 5 bases, leaving 14 bases between them. The CDR3 region has the DNA TGTGCCAGCAGCTTTGGGGGGAGTATGGACGAGCAGTACTTC. It encodes CASSFGGSMDEQYF.